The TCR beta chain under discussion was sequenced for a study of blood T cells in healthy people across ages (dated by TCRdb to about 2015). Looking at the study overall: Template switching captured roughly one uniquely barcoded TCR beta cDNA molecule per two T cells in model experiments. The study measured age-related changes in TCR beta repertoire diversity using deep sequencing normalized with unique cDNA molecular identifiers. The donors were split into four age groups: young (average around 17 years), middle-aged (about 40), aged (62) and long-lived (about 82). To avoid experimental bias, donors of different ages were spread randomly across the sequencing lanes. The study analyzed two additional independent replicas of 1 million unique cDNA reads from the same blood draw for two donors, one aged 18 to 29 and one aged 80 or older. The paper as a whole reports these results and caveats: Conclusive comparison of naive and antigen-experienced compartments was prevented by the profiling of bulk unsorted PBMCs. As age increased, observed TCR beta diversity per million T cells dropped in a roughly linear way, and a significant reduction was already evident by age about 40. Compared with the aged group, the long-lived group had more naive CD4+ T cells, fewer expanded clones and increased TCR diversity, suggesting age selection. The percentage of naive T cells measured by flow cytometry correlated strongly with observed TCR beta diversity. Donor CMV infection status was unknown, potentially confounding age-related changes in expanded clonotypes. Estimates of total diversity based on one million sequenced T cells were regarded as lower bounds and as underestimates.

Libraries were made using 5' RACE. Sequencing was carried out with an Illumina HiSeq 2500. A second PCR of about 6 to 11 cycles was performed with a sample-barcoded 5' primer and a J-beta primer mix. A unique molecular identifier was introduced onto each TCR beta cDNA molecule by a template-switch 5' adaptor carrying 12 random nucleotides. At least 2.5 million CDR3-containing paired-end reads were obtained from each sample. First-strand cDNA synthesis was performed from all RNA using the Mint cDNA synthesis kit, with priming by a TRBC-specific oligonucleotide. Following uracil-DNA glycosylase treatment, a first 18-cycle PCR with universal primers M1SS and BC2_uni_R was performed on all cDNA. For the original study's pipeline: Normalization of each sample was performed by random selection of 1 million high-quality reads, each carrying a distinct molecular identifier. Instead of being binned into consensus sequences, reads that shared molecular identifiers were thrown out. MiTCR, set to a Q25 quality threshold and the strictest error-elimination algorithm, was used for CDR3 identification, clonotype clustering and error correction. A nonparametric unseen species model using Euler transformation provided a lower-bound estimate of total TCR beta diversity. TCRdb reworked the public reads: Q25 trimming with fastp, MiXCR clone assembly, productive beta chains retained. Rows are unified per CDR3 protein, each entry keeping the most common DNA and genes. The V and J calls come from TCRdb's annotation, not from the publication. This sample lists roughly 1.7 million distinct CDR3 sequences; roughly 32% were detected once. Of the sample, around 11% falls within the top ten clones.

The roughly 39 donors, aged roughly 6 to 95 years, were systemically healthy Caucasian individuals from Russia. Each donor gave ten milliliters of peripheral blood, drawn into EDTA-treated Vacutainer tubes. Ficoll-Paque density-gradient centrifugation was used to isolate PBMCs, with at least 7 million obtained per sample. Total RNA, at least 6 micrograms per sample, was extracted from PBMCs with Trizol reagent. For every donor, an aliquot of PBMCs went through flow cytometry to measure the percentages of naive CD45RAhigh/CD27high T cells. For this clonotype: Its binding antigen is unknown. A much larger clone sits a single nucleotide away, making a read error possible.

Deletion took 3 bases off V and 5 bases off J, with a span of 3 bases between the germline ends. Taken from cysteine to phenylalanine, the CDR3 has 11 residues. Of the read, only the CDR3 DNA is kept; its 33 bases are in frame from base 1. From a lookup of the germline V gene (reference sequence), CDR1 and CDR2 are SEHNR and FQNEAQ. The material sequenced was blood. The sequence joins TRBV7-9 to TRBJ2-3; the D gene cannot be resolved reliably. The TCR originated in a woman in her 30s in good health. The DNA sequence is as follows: TGTGCCAGCAGCTTCATAGATACGCAGTATTTT. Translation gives CASSFIDTQYF.